This is a list of T cell receptor beta chains from one sample in a study of blood T cell repertoires in COVID-19. Measured with immunoSEQ multiplex PCR; TCRdb has only the in-frame clones, and not every one. The data contain some 280,000 clones, 89% of them singletons. Sequencing used peripheral blood. Receptors originate from a woman in her thirties or forties who had recovered from COVID-19. The CDR3 runs from the conserved cysteine through the conserved F or W. A D gene is named only where the DNA matches it firmly. Clone size is not always given. Where it is, it says once, few, many or a class for expanded clones.

J: TRBJ2-7; D: .; V: TRBV19; size: .; DNA: TGTGCCAGTAGTAAGGGACAAACCTCCTACGAGCAGTACTTC; CDR3: CASSKGQTSYEQYF
J: TRBJ2-2; D: .; V: TRBV6-5; size: few; DNA: TGTGCCAGCCAGACCGGGACCGGGGGCACCGGGGAGCTGTTTTTT; CDR3: CASQTGTGGTGELFF
J: TRBJ2-1; D: .; V: TRBV6-1; size: .; DNA: TGTGCCAGCAGTTATAGTGGTAGCAATGAGCAGTTCTTC; CDR3: CASSYSGSNEQFF
J: TRBJ2-5; D: TRBD2; V: TRBV5-4; size: once; DNA: TGTGCCAGCAGCCCAGGACTAGCGGAAAACCAAGAGACCCAGTACTTC; CDR3: CASSPGLAENQETQYF
J: TRBJ1-6; D: TRBD1; V: TRBV15; size: .; DNA: TGTGCCACCAGCAGCCGACAGGGGGATAATTCACCCCTCCACTTT; CDR3: CATSSRQGDNSPLHF
J: TRBJ1-3; D: TRBD1; V: TRBV10-3; size: .; DNA: TGTGCCATCAGTCCGGACAGGGGATCTGGAAACACCATATATTTT; CDR3: CAISPDRGSGNTIYF
J: TRBJ2-5; D: TRBD1; V: TRBV29-1; size: .; DNA: TGCAGCGTTCGACAGGGGATGGAGACCCAGTACTTC; CDR3: CSVRQGMETQYF
J: TRBJ1-6; D: .; V: TRBV27; size: .; DNA: TGTGCCAGCAGTTTGGTTAACTCTAATTCACCCCTCCACTTT; CDR3: CASSLVNSNSPLHF
J: TRBJ2-7; D: .; V: TRBV2; size: .; DNA: TGTGCCAGCAGTTTCCGGAGCCGGGACAGTGGGGGGGAGCAGTACTTC; CDR3: CASSFRSRDSGGEQYF
J: TRBJ2-2; D: TRBD2; V: TRBV5-1; size: .; DNA: TGCGCCAGCAGCTTGGCCACCGGGACTAGCGGGACCGGGGAGCTGTTTTTT; CDR3: CASSLATGTSGTGELFF
J: TRBJ2-2; D: TRBD2; V: TRBV4-2; size: .; DNA: TGTGCCAGCAGCCAAGAGTCTGCAGCGGGAGGCACCGGGGAGCTGTTTTTT; CDR3: CASSQESAAGGTGELFF
J: TRBJ2-5; D: .; V: TRBV27; size: .; DNA: TGTGCCAGCAGTTTATGGGCAGATCGGAGGAAGACCCAGTACTTC; CDR3: CASSLWADRRKTQYF
J: TRBJ1-5; D: TRBD1; V: TRBV24-1; size: .; DNA: TGTGCCACCAGTGATTCGGGGACAGCGGACAATCAGCCCCAGCATTTT; CDR3: CATSDSGTADNQPQHF
J: TRBJ1-2; D: TRBD1; V: TRBV28; size: .; DNA: TGTGCCAGCAGTCCTCCGGGACAGGGGTATGGCTACACCTTC; CDR3: CASSPPGQGYGYTF
J: TRBJ2-1; D: .; V: TRBV28; size: .; DNA: TGTGCCAGCAAGCGTGGCTCCTACAATGAGCAGTTCTTC; CDR3: CASKRGSYNEQFF
J: TRBJ2-1; D: TRBD2; V: TRBV7-8; size: few; DNA: TGTGCCAGCAGCTTAATAGCGGGAGCCCACAATGAGCAGTTCTTC; CDR3: CASSLIAGAHNEQFF
J: TRBJ2-5; D: .; V: TRBV19; size: .; DNA: TGTGCCAGTAGTATAAGTCGGGGAGAGACCCAGTACTTC; CDR3: CASSISRGETQYF
J: TRBJ2-2; D: .; V: TRBV12-3/TRBV12-4; size: .; DNA: TGTGCCAGCCGAACTGGCACCGGGGAGCTGTTTTTT; CDR3: CASRTGTGELFF
J: TRBJ1-2; D: .; V: TRBV24-1; size: few; DNA: TGTGCCACCAGTGATCCCCGACAGCAGAACTATGGCTACACCTTC; CDR3: CATSDPRQQNYGYTF
J: TRBJ2-7; D: TRBD1; V: TRBV27; size: .; DNA: TGTGCCAGCAGTCGGGACAGGGTTTACTACGAGCAGTACTTC; CDR3: CASSRDRVYYEQYF